A selection of T cell receptor beta chains follows, all from one sample in a study of CD8+CD57+ T cells in acquired aplastic anemia. Each CDR3 protein gets one entry after TCRdb re-called the reads with MiXCR. The top ten clones hold approximately 3% of a sample with about 160,000 distinct CDR3 sequences, 45% to 55% of them seen once. Sequences were obtained from sorted CD4+, CD8+, or CD8+CD57+ T cells (not recorded which) from PBMCs. The receptors here all came from a human donor with aplastic anemia. The CDR3 runs from the conserved cysteine through the conserved F or W. The D gene is left open where the match is weak. Clone size is stated in some rows and not others, as once, few, many or a class when expanded.

J gene: TRBJ2-3
V gene: TRBV20-1
D gene: TRBD2
clone size: -
CDR3 DNA: TGCAGTGCTAAGGTCGCTAGCGGAGTCACAGATACGCAGTATTTT
CDR3 protein: CSAKVASGVTDTQYF

J gene: TRBJ1-1
V gene: TRBV2
D gene: -
clone size: -
CDR3 DNA: TGTGCCAGCAGAGGATTGACAGCAACGGACACTGAAGCTTTCTTT
CDR3 protein: CASRGLTATDTEAFF

J gene: TRBJ1-1
V gene: TRBV15
D gene: -
clone size: -
CDR3 DNA: TGTGCCACCAGCAGAGACGTCGGGTATGAAGCTTTCTTT
CDR3 protein: CATSRDVGYEAFF

J gene: TRBJ2-7
V gene: TRBV29-1
D gene: -
clone size: few
CDR3 DNA: TGCAGCGTTGGGGCAGGGTGGGACTACGAGCAGTACTTC
CDR3 protein: CSVGAGWDYEQYF

J gene: TRBJ1-5
V gene: TRBV5-4
D gene: TRBD1
clone size: few
CDR3 DNA: TGTGCCAGCACCTTCGGACAGGGGGTAAATCAGCCCCAGCATTTT
CDR3 protein: CASTFGQGVNQPQHF

J gene: TRBJ2-7
V gene: TRBV11-1
D gene: -
clone size: -
CDR3 DNA: TGTGCCAGCAACAAGAACCGGGACTTGGGCTCCTACGAGCAGTACTTC
CDR3 protein: CASNKNRDLGSYEQYF

J gene: TRBJ2-1
V gene: TRBV5-6
D gene: TRBD1
clone size: -
CDR3 DNA: TGTGCCAGCAGCCGGGACAGGTCCTACAATGAGCAGCTCTTC
CDR3 protein: CASSRDRSYNEQLF

J gene: TRBJ2-3
V gene: TRBV24-1
D gene: -
clone size: -
CDR3 DNA: TGTGCCACCAGTGATCCGGGGTTCACAGATACGCAGTATTTT
CDR3 protein: CATSDPGFTDTQYF

J gene: TRBJ2-1
V gene: TRBV7-2
D gene: TRBD1
clone size: many
CDR3 DNA: TGTGCCAGCAGCTTGACAGGGATCAGGGAGCAGTTCTTC
CDR3 protein: CASSLTGIREQFF

J gene: TRBJ2-1
V gene: TRBV3-1
D gene: -
clone size: -
CDR3 DNA: TGTGCCAGCAGCCTCGGAGGGGGTTACAATGAGCAGTTCTTC
CDR3 protein: CASSLGGGYNEQFF